The 29 T cell receptor beta chains below were found in one sample sequenced in a study of OX40 agonist ivuxolimab in advanced cancers. Clones were read by immunoSEQ multiplex PCR, and TCRdb kept only the in-frame ones, dropping some. The data contain about 58,000 clones, roughly 89% of them seen just once; the ten biggest clones take up more than 0.55%. The sample consisted of CD4+ or CD8+ T cells sorted from blood, taken in a trial of the OX40 agonist ivuxolimab. The receptors were gathered from an adult with an advanced solid tumor such as melanoma, head and neck, liver or kidney cancer.

V gene TRBV15 combines with J gene TRBJ1-4, with 9 bases lining up with TRBD1. Germline V gene lookup returns CDR1 LNHNV and CDR2 YYDKDF (reference sequence). The junction had 9 bases not matched to a gene; V was cut back by 5 bases and J by 8 bases. The CDR3 contains 15 residues. CDR3 sequence (DNA): TGTGCCACCAGCCGTGGGACAGGGATGGGCGAAAAACTGTTTTTT. Protein: CATSRGTGMGEKLFF. The full variable domain, completed using reference TRBV15 and TRBJ1-4, is DAMVIQNPRYQVTQFGKPVTLSCSQTLNHNVMYWYQQKSSQAPKLLFHYYDKDFNNEADTPDNFQSRRPNTSFCFLDIRSPGLGDTAMYLCATSRGTGMGEKLFFGSGTQLSVL.

Only one count was recorded for this clone. This chain uses TRBV10-3 with TRBJ2-5; D is unclear. The J call may not be correct, given that the DNA end is closer to TRBJ2-7. This CDR3 region has 13 residues. Germline CDR1 and CDR2: ENHRY and SYGVKD. DNA of the CDR3: TGTGCGTCGGCCCTCCCGAGCTCCTACGAGCAGTACTTC. Translation: CASALPSSYEQYF.

The rearrangement joins TRBV6-5 to TRBJ2-7; the D call may be TRBD1 or TRBD2 (5 bases each). Germline CDR1 reads MNHEY; CDR2 reads SVGAGI. V lost 0 bases to trimming and J lost 5 bases, with 11 bases between them. The CDR3 extends over 14 amino acids. The CDR3 sequence: CASSYSQGVHEQYF. The DNA for the CDR3 is TGTGCCAGCAGTTACTCGCAGGGAGTTCACGAGCAGTACTTC.

The chain uses TRBV5-6 and TRBJ2-2; 8 bases agree with TRBD1. This CDR3 has 16 residues. V was pared by 4 bases and J by 5 bases, with 10 bases of the junction left unmatched. Germline lookup yields CDR1 SGHDT and CDR2 YYEEEE. The CDR3 DNA is TGTGCCAGCAGCACCGGGACAGGTTTGACGACCGGGGAGCTGTTTTTT. Its protein product is CASSTGTGLTTGELFF.

This clone was seen once. The V call is TRBV6-1, the J call TRBJ2-1; D is tentatively TRBD1 or TRBD2 (5 bases each). Trimming cost V 0 bases and J 9 bases, with 9 bases left between them. The CDR3 is 13 residues long. Germline V lookup: CDR1 MNHNS, CDR2 SASEGT. The CDR3 DNA sequence: TGTGCCAGCAGTGAAGCGGGACGGGGTGAGCAGTTCTTC. Translated: CASSEAGRGEQFF.

This clone turned up a few times. The rearrangement joins TRBV10-2 to TRBJ2-7; 7 nucleotides align to TRBD2. The CDR3 has 14 amino acids. With V trimmed by 7 bases and J by 7 bases, 13 bases remained unmatched. Germline V lookup: CDR1 WSHSY, CDR2 SAAADI. CDR3 sequence (DNA): TGCGCCAGCAATTGGCGGGAGAGGGATGGGGAGCAGTACTTC. This gives the protein CASNWRERDGEQYF.

DNA of the CDR3: TGCGCCAGCAGCCTGTCGACTAGCGGAGTCTACAATGAGCAGTTCTTC. Its protein is CASSLSTSGVYNEQFF. This chain uses TRBV5-1 with TRBJ2-1, with 9 bases fitting TRBD2. The CDR3 consists of 16 residues. In germline, CDR1 is SGHRS, CDR2 YFSETQ. With V trimmed by 4 bases and J by 3 bases, 8 bases remained unmatched.

The rearrangement joins TRBV19 to TRBJ2-4; D could derive from TRBD1 or TRBD2 (6 bases each). The germline CDR1 and CDR2 sequences are LNHDA and SQIVND (reference sequence). This CDR3 is 14 amino acids long. Trimming stripped 4 bases from V and 9 bases from J, with 16 bases between. CDR3 loop: CASSRNREEGIQYF. CDR3 sequence (DNA): TGTGCCAGTAGTAGAAACAGGGAGGAGGGCATTCAGTACTTC.

The chain joins TRBV5-6 to TRBJ1-4; 10 nucleotides align to TRBD1. Germline CDR1 is SGHDT and CDR2 is YYEEEE. This CDR3 has 16 residues. V was clipped by 1 base and J by 6 bases; unmatched bases: 6. The CDR3 bases are TGTGCCAGCAGCTTGTCTGGTGGGACAGGGGATGAAAAACTGTTTTTT. It translates to CASSLSGGTGDEKLFF. The whole variable domain, filled in from reference TRBV5-6 and TRBJ1-4, reads DAGVTQSPTHLIKTRGQQVTLRCSPKSGHDTVSWYQQALGQGPQFIFQYYEEEERQRGNFPDRFSGHQFPNYSSELNVNALLLGDSALYLCASSLSGGTGDEKLFFGSGTQLSVL.

The J gene is TRBJ2-1, the V gene TRBV5-1; tentatively, D is TRBD1 (5 bases). There are 15 residues in the CDR3. CDR1 SGHRS and CDR2 YFSETQ come from the germline V gene. The V and J ends lost 4 bases and 3 bases respectively, with 14 bases between them. The CDR3 reads CASSLTRADYNEQFF. CDR3 bases: TGCGCCAGCAGCCTGACCAGGGCCGACTACAATGAGCAGTTCTTC.

The chain has TRBV28 and TRBJ2-1; TRBD2 matches 9 bases. After removal of 5 bases from V and 7 bases from J, the junction contained 9 bases not matched to a gene. Germline values: CDR1 MDHEN, CDR2 SYDVKM. There are 15 residues in the CDR3. CDR3 in amino acids: CASSRSGRVRNEQFF. The CDR3 DNA is TGTGCCAGCAGTCGTAGCGGGAGAGTGAGGAATGAGCAGTTCTTC. The full variable domain, rest sourced from reference TRBV28 and TRBJ2-1, is DVKVTQSSRYLVKRTGEKVFLECVQDMDHENMFWYRQDPGLGLRLIYFSYDVKMKEKGDIPEGYSVSREKKERFSLILESASTNQTSMYLCASSRSGRVRNEQFFGPGTRLTVL.

V is TRBV11-2 and J is TRBJ2-7; 12 positions match TRBD2. V gave up 3 bases and J gave up 7 bases; unmatched junction bases: 10. Germline loops: CDR1 SGHAT, CDR2 FQNNGV. The CDR3 contains 16 residues. In nucleotides, the CDR3 is TGTGCCAGCAGCTTCGGGACTAGCGGGTCGGGCGGGGAGCAGTACTTC. Amino acids: CASSFGTSGSGGEQYF.

Here the CDR3 DNA reads TGTGCCAGCAGCCCGAGGACAGGGAGCTCTGGAAACACCATATATTTT. It is translated as CASSPRTGSSGNTIYF. V is TRBV7-6 and J is TRBJ1-3; 8 nucleotides agree with TRBD1. V lost 5 bases and J lost 0; bases outside the gene matches: 6. Germline-derived CDR1 and CDR2 are SGHVS and FNYEAQ. CDR3 length equals 16 residues. The variable domain in full, with the rest retrieved from reference TRBV7-6 and TRBJ1-3, is GAGVSQSPRYKVTKRGQDVALRCDPISGHVSLYWYRQALGQGPEFLTYFNYEAQQDKSGLPNDRFSAERPEGSISTLTIQRTEQRDSAMYRCASSPRTGSSGNTIYFGEGSWLTVV.

The chain uses TRBV13 and TRBJ2-7; D uncertain. Germline V gene sequence: CDR1 PRHDT, CDR2 FYEKMQ (reference sequence). Deletions cut 5 bases from V and 4 bases from J, with 6 bases between. CDR3 length: 11 residues. CDR3 nucleotide sequence: TGTGCCAGCAGCGTGGGGTACGAGCAGTACTTC. Its protein product is CASSVGYEQYF.

The CDR3 region has the DNA TGTGCCAGCAGTGGACAGACCACAGATACGCAGTATTTT. It is translated as CASSGQTTDTQYF. The V and J genes are TRBV6-4 and TRBJ2-3; a weak D match, TRBD1 (5 bases). The CDR3 totals 13 residues. V lost 4 bases, J lost 2 bases, and 7 bases lay in between. Germline-derived CDR1 and CDR2 are MRHNA and SNTAGT.

The J gene is TRBJ1-3, the V gene TRBV6-1; D is unresolved. The germline CDR1 and CDR2 sequences are MNHNS and SASEGT. The V gene lost 7 bases and the J gene lost 0 bases, with 4 bases spanning the gap. The CDR3 contains 12 residues. The CDR3 coding sequence is TGTGCCAGCACGCTCTCTGGAAACACCATATATTTT. Translation: CASTLSGNTIYF.

This clone occurred a few times. The V gene is TRBV5-5, the J gene TRBJ1-2; 7 bases are a match to TRBD1. The CDR3 is 13 amino acids. Per the germline V gene, CDR1 is SGHKS and CDR2 is YYEKEE (reference sequence). The junction had 5 bases not matched to a gene; V was cut back by 3 bases and J by 6 bases. CDR3 region: CASSSWTGDGYTF. The CDR3 DNA is TGTGCCAGCAGCTCTTGGACAGGTGATGGCTACACCTTC.

This sequence joins TRBV10-2 and TRBJ1-2; D not resolved. Germline lookup yields CDR1 WSHSY and CDR2 SAAADI. CDR3 length: 12 amino acids. Trimming pared 8 bases from V and 4 bases from J, leaving 11 bases between. The CDR3 is CASAEGFYGYTF. CDR3 in DNA: TGCGCCAGCGCGGAGGGATTCTATGGCTACACCTTC.

The V gene is TRBV5-1, the J gene TRBJ2-1, with TRBD1 matching over 8 bases. CDR3 size: 14 residues. V lost 4 bases and J lost 6; bases outside the gene matches: 6. The germline gives CDR1 SGHRS, CDR2 YFSETQ. CDR3 sequence reads: CASSPDRALNEQFF. In DNA form, the CDR3 reads TGCGCCAGCAGCCCGGACAGGGCGCTCAATGAGCAGTTCTTC. Based on the CDR3 plus reference TRBV5-1 and TRBJ2-1, the full variable domain is KAGVTQTPRYLIKTRGQQVTLSCSPISGHRSVSWYQQTPGQGLQFLFEYFSETQRNKGNFPGRFSGRQFSNSRSEMNVSTLELGDSALYLCASSPDRALNEQFFGPGTRLTVL.

This clone was picked up one time. The rearrangement links TRBV6-1 to TRBJ1-2; D unresolved. The CDR3 has 11 residues. V gave up 5 bases and J gave up 4 bases, with 5 bases separating them. Germline CDR1 and CDR2: MNHNS and SASEGT. CDR3 protein: CASSLTYGYTF. In DNA form, the CDR3 reads TGTGCCAGCAGTTTGACCTATGGCTACACCTTC.

The V call is TRBV29-1, the J call TRBJ1-2; D is unresolved. From germline, CDR1 is SQVTM and CDR2 ANQGSEA. With 2 bases removed from V and 7 bases from J, the gap between germline ends came to 14 bases. The CDR3 consists of 13 residues. The CDR3 here is CSVELPLRVGYTF. In DNA form, the CDR3 reads TGCAGCGTTGAACTCCCCCTTCGGGTTGGCTACACCTTC.

The chain joins TRBV5-1 to TRBJ2-2; 10 bases fit TRBD1. Looked up from germline, CDR1 is SGHRS and CDR2 is YFSETQ. The CDR3 loop spans 16 amino acids. Trimming cost V 3 bases and J 4 bases; bases outside gene matches: 6. CDR3 residues: CASSWRGQGGTGELFF. CDR3 in DNA: TGCGCCAGCAGCTGGCGAGGACAGGGGGGCACCGGGGAGCTGTTTTTT.

The CDR3 DNA is TGTGCCTGGATGTCAGGGGGCCCCACTGAAGCTTTCTTT. Translation gives CAWMSGGPTEAFF. The J gene is TRBJ1-1, the V gene TRBV30; 8 nucleotides line up with TRBD1. J lost 4 bases, V lost 4 bases, and 5 bases had no gene match. CDR1 is GTSNPN, CDR2 SVGIG, per germline (reference sequence). The CDR3 spans 13 residues. Drawing the rest from reference TRBV30 and TRBJ1-1, the complete variable domain is SQTIHQWPATLVQPVGSPLSLECTVEGTSNPNLYWYRQAAGRGLQLLFYSVGIGQISSEVPQNLSASRPQDRQFILSSKKLLLSDSGFYLCAWMSGGPTEAFFGQGTRLTVV.

V is TRBV6-6 and J is TRBJ1-3; D not resolved. V was pared by 5 bases and J by 2 bases, with 16 bases between. In germline, CDR1 is MNHNY, CDR2 SVGAGI (reference sequence). CDR3 length equals 16 residues. Here the CDR3 reads CASSRRTVTPGNTIYF. CDR3 nucleotides: TGTGCCAGCAGTAGACGAACAGTTACTCCTGGAAACACCATATATTTT.

This clone was counted once. This chain uses TRBV28 with TRBJ1-5; D unresolved. In germline, CDR1 is MDHEN, CDR2 SYDVKM. This CDR3 is 14 amino acids long. Trimming took 0 bases from V and 9 from J, leaving 12 bases between them. The CDR3 loop reads CASSLWMAEGPQHF. In DNA form, the CDR3 reads TGTGCCAGCAGTTTATGGATGGCTGAGGGGCCCCAGCATTTT.

The V call is TRBV5-1, the J call TRBJ2-1, with 15 bases fitting TRBD2. Trimming took 4 bases from V and 8 from J; bases not matched to a gene: 7. The CDR3 runs to 16 residues. Germline lookup yields CDR1 SGHRS and CDR2 YFSETQ. CDR3 in amino acids: CASSKGLAGGRDEQFF. CDR3 nucleotide sequence: TGCGCCAGCAGCAAGGGACTAGCGGGAGGCAGGGATGAGCAGTTCTTC.

The V call is TRBV27, the J call TRBJ1-2; D not resolved. CDR1 and CDR2 from the germline V gene are MNHEY and SMNVEV (reference sequence). The CDR3 contains 13 residues. V was pared by 3 bases and J by 4 bases, with 9 bases between. This CDR3 reads CASSLGGPYGYTF. DNA of the CDR3: TGTGCCAGCAGTTTGGGCGGCCCCTATGGCTACACCTTC.

In DNA, the CDR3 is TGTGCCAGCAGTGACAGTTCCCTTGGAAACACCATATATTTT. Encoded protein: CASSDSSLGNTIYF. The rearrangement joins TRBV2 to TRBJ1-3; D gene ambiguous. V was trimmed by 3 bases and J by 3 bases, leaving 9 bases between them. Per the germline V gene, CDR1 is SNHLY and CDR2 is FYNNEI. There are 14 residues in the CDR3. Based on the CDR3 plus reference TRBV2 and TRBJ1-3, the full variable domain is EPEVTQTPSHQVTQMGQEVILRCVPISNHLYFYWYRQILGQKVEFLVSFYNNEISEKSEIFDDQFSVERPDGSNFTLKIRSTKLEDSAMYFCASSDSSLGNTIYFGEGSWLTVV.

This clone was observed a handful of times. This chain links TRBV6-1 with TRBJ1-1; 9 bases line up with TRBD1. The V gene's germline CDR1 is MNHNS and CDR2 SASEGT. V lost 11 bases, J lost 4 bases, and 8 bases stayed unmatched. The CDR3 runs 13 residues. The CDR3 sequence: CAGKQGAGTEAFF. CDR3 coding DNA: TGTGCCGGCAAACAGGGGGCAGGCACTGAAGCTTTCTTT.